The rows below give T cell receptor beta chains drawn from one sample of a study of response to subunit inactivated influenza vaccine. MiXCR, run by TCRdb on the RT-PCR reads, gives a single entry per CDR3 protein. The sample has 300,000 to 350,000 distinct CDR3 sequences, just over 20% seen once; the top ten hold roughly a tenth. This sample comprised PBMCs from blood, obtained around 22 months after vaccination. The receptors were sampled from a man between 50 and 69 years old who received an inactivated influenza vaccine. The CDR3 runs from the conserved cysteine through the conserved F or W. Each record gives: CDR3 length, D gene, V gene, clone size, J gene, CDR3 protein, CDR3 DNA. A D gene is named only where the DNA matches it firmly. Expanded clones get a size class; other rows say once, few or many, or leave the size out.

length: 15
D: .
V: TRBV4-1
size: .
J: TRBJ1-6
CDR3: CASSQGTMGLTPLHF
DNA: TGCGCCAGCAGCCAAGGCACCATGGGGTTGACACCCCTCCACTTT

length: 13
D: .
V: TRBV25-1
size: .
J: TRBJ2-1
CDR3: CASSVLRGNEQFF
DNA: TGTGCCAGCAGTGTCCTCCGGGGTAATGAGCAGTTCTTC

length: 15
D: TRBD1
V: TRBV5-1
size: few
J: TRBJ1-3
CDR3: CASSIQGTSGNTIYF
DNA: TGCGCCAGCAGCATACAGGGGACCTCTGGAAACACCATATATTTT

length: 13
D: .
V: TRBV25-1
size: .
J: TRBJ2-5
CDR3: CASSEGYQETQYF
DNA: TGTGCCAGCAGTGAAGGGTACCAAGAGACCCAGTACTTC

length: 18
D: TRBD1
V: TRBV7-9
size: .
J: TRBJ2-6
CDR3: CASSLARDRGRPPNVLTF
DNA: TGTGCCAGCAGCTTAGCCAGGGACAGGGGGCGCCCGCCCAACGTCCTGACTTTC

length: 13
D: TRBD1
V: TRBV12-3/TRBV12-4
size: .
J: TRBJ2-3
CDR3: CASSFQGAYTQYF
DNA: TGTGCCAGCAGTTTCCAGGGGGCATATACGCAGTATTTT

length: 15
D: TRBD1
V: TRBV4-2
size: .
J: TRBJ1-6
CDR3: CASSQDLQGDSPLHF
DNA: TGTGCCAGCAGCCAAGATCTACAGGGGGATTCACCCCTCCACTTT

length: 16
D: .
V: TRBV20-1
size: few
J: TRBJ2-3
CDR3: CSASSGAPSGTDTQYF
DNA: TGCAGTGCTAGTTCGGGGGCGCCTAGCGGCACAGATACGCAGTATTTT

length: 13
D: .
V: TRBV11-3
size: few
J: TRBJ2-1
CDR3: CASSPGHDNEQFF
DNA: TGTGCCAGCAGCCCGGGACATGACAATGAGCAGTTCTTC

length: 12
D: TRBD1
V: TRBV12-3/TRBV12-4
size: many
J: TRBJ1-2
CDR3: CASSYRGYGYTF
DNA: TGTGCCAGCAGTTACAGGGGTTATGGCTACACCTTC

length: 15
D: .
V: TRBV7-2
size: few
J: TRBJ2-5
CDR3: CASSSLSSPRETQYF
DNA: TGTGCCAGCAGCTCCCTTTCTAGCCCAAGAGAGACCCAGTACTTC

length: 13
D: .
V: TRBV12-3/TRBV12-4
size: .
J: TRBJ1-1
CDR3: CASSSILNTEAFF
DNA: TGTGCCAGCAGTTCTATTTTGAACACTGAAGCTTTCTTT

length: 16
D: .
V: TRBV5-6
size: .
J: TRBJ1-1
CDR3: CASSLVGKGRNTEAFF
DNA: TGTGCCAGCAGCTTGGTCGGTAAGGGGAGAAACACTGAAGCTTTCTTT

length: 18
D: .
V: TRBV12-3/TRBV12-4
size: few
J: TRBJ1-5
CDR3: CASSSFREGGYSNQPQHF
DNA: TGTGCCAGCAGTTCCTTCAGGGAGGGGGGTTATAGCAATCAGCCCCAGCATTTT

length: 15
D: TRBD1
V: TRBV4-3
size: many
J: TRBJ1-4
CDR3: CASSPGRDRAEKLFF
DNA: TGCGCCAGCAGCCCCGGGCGGGACAGGGCTGAAAAACTGTTTTTT

length: 15
D: TRBD1
V: TRBV20-1
size: many
J: TRBJ1-6
CDR3: CSARETGTDNSPLHF
DNA: TGCAGTGCTAGAGAGACCGGGACAGACAATTCACCCCTCCACTTT

length: 15
D: .
V: TRBV4-1
size: few
J: TRBJ2-3
CDR3: CASSQGVGGTDTQYF
DNA: TGCGCCAGCAGCCAAGGGGTCGGGGGCACAGATACGCAGTATTTT

length: 15
D: TRBD1
V: TRBV12-3/TRBV12-4
size: few
J: TRBJ2-5
CDR3: CASTSVRGLGETQYF
DNA: TGTGCCAGCACCTCAGTCAGGGGGCTGGGAGAGACCCAGTACTTC

length: 16
D: TRBD2
V: TRBV20-1
size: .
J: TRBJ2-1
CDR3: CSARDVGGRAYNEQFF
DNA: TGCAGTGCTAGAGATGTTGGCGGGAGGGCCTACAATGAGCAGTTCTTC

length: 15
D: .
V: TRBV7-9
size: few
J: TRBJ1-1
CDR3: CASSLEVSLNTEAFF
DNA: TGTGCCAGCAGCTTAGAGGTCTCCCTGAACACTGAAGCTTTCTTT

length: 12
D: TRBD1
V: TRBV10-1
size: few
J: TRBJ2-7
CDR3: CASTGTGVEQYF
DNA: TGCGCCAGCACGGGAACAGGGGTCGAGCAGTACTTC

length: 12
D: .
V: TRBV12-3/TRBV12-4
size: .
J: TRBJ1-5
CDR3: CASSNAGTPPHF
DNA: TGTGCCAGCAGTAACGCCGGGACACCCCCGCATTTT

length: 15
D: TRBD1
V: TRBV29-1
size: many
J: TRBJ2-2
CDR3: CSVRTGQMNTGELFF
DNA: TGCAGCGTTCGAACGGGACAGATGAACACCGGGGAGCTGTTTTTT

length: 14
D: TRBD1
V: TRBV7-2
size: .
J: TRBJ1-2
CDR3: CASSPRDRGRGYTF
DNA: TGTGCCAGCAGCCCCCGGGACAGGGGGCGTGGCTACACCTTC

length: 16
D: .
V: TRBV6-5
size: few
J: TRBJ1-1
CDR3: CASSYTGYVLESEAFF
DNA: TGTGCCAGCAGTTACACAGGGTATGTGTTGGAATCTGAAGCTTTCTTT

length: 16
D: .
V: TRBV7-9
size: few
J: TRBJ1-6
CDR3: CASRFVGGSGNSPLHF
DNA: TGTGCCAGCAGGTTCGTCGGGGGATCGGGGAATTCACCCCTCCACTTT

length: 14
D: TRBD1
V: TRBV20-1
size: .
J: TRBJ1-6
CDR3: CSAKQGAIGSPLHF
DNA: TGCAGTGCCAAACAGGGGGCCATAGGTTCACCCCTCCACTTT

length: 13
D: .
V: TRBV20-1
size: .
J: TRBJ1-2
CDR3: CSARDTSNYGYTF
DNA: TGCAGTGCTAGAGACACCTCTAACTATGGCTACACCTTC

length: 14
D: TRBD1
V: TRBV20-1
size: many
J: TRBJ2-5
CDR3: CSARGRGQGETQYF
DNA: TGCAGTGCTAGAGGAAGGGGACAGGGAGAGACCCAGTACTTC

length: 16
D: .
V: TRBV10-3
size: .
J: TRBJ1-2
CDR3: CAISESEQGPNYGYTF
DNA: TGTGCCATCAGTGAGAGTGAACAGGGTCCCAACTATGGCTACACCTTC

length: 15
D: .
V: TRBV7-2
size: few
J: TRBJ2-2
CDR3: CASSLELLNTGELFF
DNA: TGTGCCAGCAGCTTAGAGCTCCTTAACACCGGGGAGCTGTTTTTT

length: 14
D: .
V: TRBV20-1
size: few
J: TRBJ2-1
CDR3: CSARVSPGLNEQFF
DNA: TGCAGTGCTAGAGTGTCCCCCGGACTAAATGAGCAGTTCTTC

length: 12
D: .
V: TRBV28
size: .
J: TRBJ1-5
CDR3: CASSYSQTKWHF
DNA: TGTGCCAGCAGCTACTCTCAGACTAAGTGGCATTTT

length: 17
D: TRBD2
V: TRBV20-1
size: .
J: TRBJ2-5
CDR3: CSARDPRASGRGETQYF
DNA: TGCAGTGCTAGAGATCCGCGGGCTAGCGGGAGGGGGGAGACCCAGTACTTC

length: 13
D: TRBD1
V: TRBV7-2
size: few
J: TRBJ2-5
CDR3: CASSTRGRETQYF
DNA: TGTGCCAGCAGCACCAGGGGGCGGGAGACCCAGTACTTC

length: 13
D: .
V: TRBV20-1
size: many
J: TRBJ1-2
CDR3: CSARSEKNYGYTF
DNA: TGCAGTGCTCGAAGTGAGAAAAACTATGGCTACACCTTC

length: 16
D: .
V: TRBV4-1
size: .
J: TRBJ2-3
CDR3: CASSQGVSSGTDTQYF
DNA: TGCGCCAGCAGCCAAGGGGTTTCTAGCGGCACAGATACGCAGTATTTT

length: 13
D: .
V: TRBV4-1
size: .
J: TRBJ1-2
CDR3: CASSQPGLYDYTF
DNA: TGCGCCAGCAGCCAACCGGGACTCTACGACTACACCTTC

length: 16
D: .
V: TRBV4-3
size: .
J: TRBJ2-2
CDR3: CASSQASLTTSGELFF
DNA: TGCGCCAGCAGCCAAGCATCCTTAACGACGTCCGGGGAGCTGTTTTTT

length: 13
D: TRBD1
V: TRBV30
size: few
J: TRBJ1-1
CDR3: CAALRDRNTEAFF
DNA: TGTGCAGCCCTTCGGGACAGGAACACTGAAGCTTTCTTT

length: 14
D: .
V: TRBV4-1
size: few
J: TRBJ2-5
CDR3: CASSRGQMEETQYF
DNA: TGCGCCAGCAGCCGAGGACAGATGGAAGAGACCCAGTACTTC

length: 13
D: .
V: TRBV5-1
size: .
J: TRBJ1-3
CDR3: CASSWDSGNTIYF
DNA: TGCGCCAGCAGCTGGGACTCTGGAAACACCATATATTTT

length: 12
D: .
V: TRBV6-2/TRBV6-3
size: few
J: TRBJ1-1
CDR3: CASSFAGQQAFF
DNA: TGTGCCAGCAGTTTCGCAGGACAGCAAGCTTTCTTT

length: 13
D: .
V: TRBV11-2
size: .
J: TRBJ2-1
CDR3: CASSLDIYNEQFF
DNA: TGTGCCAGCAGCTTAGACATATACAATGAGCAGTTCTTC

length: 16
D: TRBD2
V: TRBV20-1
size: .
J: TRBJ2-3
CDR3: CSATGRASGRPDTQYF
DNA: TGCAGTGCCACCGGAAGGGCTAGCGGGAGACCAGATACGCAGTATTTT

length: 15
D: .
V: TRBV14
size: .
J: TRBJ1-6
CDR3: CASSRPGLINSPLHF
DNA: TGTGCCAGCAGCCGACCCGGACTGATCAATTCACCCCTCCACTTT

length: 14
D: .
V: TRBV5-1
size: .
J: TRBJ1-1
CDR3: CASSLDPENTEAFF
DNA: TGCGCCAGCAGCTTGGACCCAGAGAACACTGAAGCTTTCTTT

length: 15
D: .
V: TRBV20-1
size: many
J: TRBJ1-2
CDR3: CSARDLGGPNYGYTF
DNA: TGCAGTGCTAGAGATTTAGGGGGACCAAACTATGGCTACACCTTC

length: 13
D: .
V: TRBV11-2
size: few
J: TRBJ2-3
CDR3: CASSLVSSHTQYF
DNA: TGTGCCAGCAGCTTAGTGTCTAGCCATACGCAGTATTTT

length: 12
D: .
V: TRBV5-6
size: many
J: TRBJ1-2
CDR3: CASSAGNYGYTF
DNA: TGTGCCAGCAGCGCCGGGAATTATGGCTACACCTTC

length: 16
D: TRBD1
V: TRBV2
size: .
J: TRBJ1-1
CDR3: CASSATGAGMNTEAFF
DNA: TGTGCCAGCAGCGCGACAGGGGCAGGGATGAACACTGAAGCTTTCTTT

length: 14
D: TRBD2
V: TRBV20-1
size: .
J: TRBJ2-5
CDR3: CSASKTSGRETQYF
DNA: TGCAGTGCTTCTAAGACTAGCGGGAGGGAGACCCAGTACTTC